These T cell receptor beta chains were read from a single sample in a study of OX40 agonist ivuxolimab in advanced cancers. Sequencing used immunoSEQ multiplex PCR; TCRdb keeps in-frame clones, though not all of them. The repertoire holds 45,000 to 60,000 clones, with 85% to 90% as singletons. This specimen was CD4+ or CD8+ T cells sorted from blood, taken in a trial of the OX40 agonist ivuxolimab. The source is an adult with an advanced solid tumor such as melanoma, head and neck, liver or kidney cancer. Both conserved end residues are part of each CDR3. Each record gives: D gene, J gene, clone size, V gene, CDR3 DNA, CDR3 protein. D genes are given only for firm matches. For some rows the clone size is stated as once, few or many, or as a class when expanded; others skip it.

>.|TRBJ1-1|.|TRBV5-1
TGCGCCAGCAGCTTGGGGGTACGGCAGACATTCCACACTGAAGCTTTCTTT
CASSLGVRQTFHTEAFF
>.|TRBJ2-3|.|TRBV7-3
TGTGCCAGCAGCTTAAGGGGGGGCACAGATACGCAGTATTTT
CASSLRGGTDTQYF
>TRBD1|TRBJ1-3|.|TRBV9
TGTGCCAGCAGCGTCGGACAGGCACGCTCTGGAAACACCATATATTTT
CASSVGQARSGNTIYF
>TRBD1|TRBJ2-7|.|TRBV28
TGTGCCAGCAGTCCCCCGGCCAGGGGGCGGGGTGAGCAGTACTTC
CASSPPARGRGEQYF
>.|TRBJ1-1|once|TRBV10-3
TGTGCCATCAGTCCCGCGAACACTGAAGCTTTCTTT
CAISPANTEAFF
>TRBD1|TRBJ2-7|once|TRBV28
TGTGCCAGCAGTCTTGGGACAGCGTCCTCCTACGAGCAGTACTTC
CASSLGTASSYEQYF
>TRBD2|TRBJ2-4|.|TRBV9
TGTGCCAGCAGCGGGGGACTAGCGGGAGAGGTCGTAACCAAAAACATTCAGTACTTC
CASSGGLAGEVVTKNIQYF
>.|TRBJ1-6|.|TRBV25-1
TGTGCCAGCAGTGACCCCAGTTTACAAGGTCCACCCCTCCACTTT
CASSDPSLQGPPLHF
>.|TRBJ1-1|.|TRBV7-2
TGTGCCAGCAGCTTAGTCCGGGAGACAGTGGAGGCTTTCTTT
CASSLVRETVEAFF
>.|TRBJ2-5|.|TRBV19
TGTGCCAGTAGTATCTCACAGGGCGAGGAGACCCAGTACTTC
CASSISQGEETQYF
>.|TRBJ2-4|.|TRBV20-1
TGCAGGCCCCTGGTCATTCAGTACTTC
CRPLVIQYF
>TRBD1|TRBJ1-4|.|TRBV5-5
TGTGCCAGCAGCAAAGGGACAGTGGAAAAACTGTTTTTT
CASSKGTVEKLFF
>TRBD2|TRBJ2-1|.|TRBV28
TGTGCCAGCAGTACAGGGGGACTAGCGGCTTACAATGAGCAGTTCTTC
CASSTGGLAAYNEQFF
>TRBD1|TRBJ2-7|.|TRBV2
TGTGCCAGCAGTCCGGGACAGGGATCCTACGAGCAGTACTTC
CASSPGQGSYEQYF
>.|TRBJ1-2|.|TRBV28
TGTGCCAGCAGTTTGATTACAAGTTATGGCTACACCTTC
CASSLITSYGYTF
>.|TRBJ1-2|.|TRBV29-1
TGCAGCGTTGCTGCACCGAACTATGGCTACACCTTC
CSVAAPNYGYTF
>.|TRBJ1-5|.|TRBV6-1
TGTGCCAGCAGTGACCTCCTAAACAGACCCAATCAGCCCCAGCATTTT
CASSDLLNRPNQPQHF
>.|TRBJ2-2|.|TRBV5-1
TGCGCCAGCAGCCTGGCCGGGGGAGACACCGGGGAGCTGTTTTTT
CASSLAGGDTGELFF
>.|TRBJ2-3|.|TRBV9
TGTGCCAGCAGCCCCCCACGGGGACCAACAGATACGCAGTATTTT
CASSPPRGPTDTQYF
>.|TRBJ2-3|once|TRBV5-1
TGCGCCAGCAGCTTGGATGGGGCCGGAGATACGCAGTATTTT
CASSLDGAGDTQYF
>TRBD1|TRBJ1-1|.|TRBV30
TGTGCCTGGATTCCGACAGGGGGCCTTACTGAAGCTTTCTTT
CAWIPTGGLTEAFF
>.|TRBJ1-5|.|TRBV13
TGTGCCAGCAGCTTACGCAGGGAGAGGAGCAATCAGCCCCAGCATTTT
CASSLRRERSNQPQHF
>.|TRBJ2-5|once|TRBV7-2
TGTGCTGCGTCACAGGGCGGAGAGACCCAGTACTTC
CAASQGGETQYF
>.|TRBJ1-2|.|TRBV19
TGTGCCAGTAGTAACAGGGATAACTATGGCTACACCTTC
CASSNRDNYGYTF
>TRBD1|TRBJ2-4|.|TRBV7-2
TGTGCCAGCAGCTCGACAGGGTGGGACATTCAGTACTTC
CASSSTGWDIQYF
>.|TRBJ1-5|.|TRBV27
TGTGCCAGCAGTTCCCTCAGGACGTCAGATAGCAATCAGCCCCAGCATTTT
CASSSLRTSDSNQPQHF
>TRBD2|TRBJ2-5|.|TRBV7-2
TGTGCCAGCAGCTTAGTCCAAGCGGGAGGGGTGGAGACCCAGTACTTC
CASSLVQAGGVETQYF
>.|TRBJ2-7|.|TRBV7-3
TGTGCCAGCAGCTTAGGGCCGACGGGCTACGAGCAGTACTTC
CASSLGPTGYEQYF
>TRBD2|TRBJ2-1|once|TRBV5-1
TGCGCCAGCAGCTTGGAGCTAGCGGTTAACAATGAGCAGTTCTTC
CASSLELAVNNEQFF
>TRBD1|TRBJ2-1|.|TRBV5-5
TGTGCCAGCAGCTTGCCGGGACAGGGCCCCTACAATGAGCAGTTCTTC
CASSLPGQGPYNEQFF
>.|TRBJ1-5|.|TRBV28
TGTGCCAGCAGTCCTGGACCCCGTACTGGCAATCAGCCCCAGCATTTT
CASSPGPRTGNQPQHF
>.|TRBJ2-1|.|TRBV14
TGTGCCAGCAGCCAAATATGGAATGAGCAGTTCTTC
CASSQIWNEQFF
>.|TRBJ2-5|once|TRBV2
TGTGCCAGCGTTTTGACGACCAGTCAAGAGACCCAGTACTTC
CASVLTTSQETQYF
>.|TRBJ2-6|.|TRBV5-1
TGCGCCAGCAGCTCCCAAATCTCTGGGGCCAACGTCCTGACTTTC
CASSSQISGANVLTF
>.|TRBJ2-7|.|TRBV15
TGTGCCACCAGCAACCGACAGGCCCTATTTGGAACCTACGAGCAGTACTTC
CATSNRQALFGTYEQYF
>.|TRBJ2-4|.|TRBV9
TGTGCCAGCAGCGACCTAGGGGCCAAAAACATTCAGTACTTC
CASSDLGAKNIQYF
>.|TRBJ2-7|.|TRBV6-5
TGTGCCAGCAGTTACGCAGGGGACGAGCAGTACTTC
CASSYAGDEQYF
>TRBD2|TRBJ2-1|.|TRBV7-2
TGTGCCAGCAGCTCCCTAATAGGGGGAGTAGCGGGAGGGTACAATGAGCAGTTCTTC
CASSSLIGGVAGGYNEQFF
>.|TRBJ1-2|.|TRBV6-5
TGTGCCAGCAGTACCCGGCTTGGAGGCGGCTACACCTTC
CASSTRLGGGYTF
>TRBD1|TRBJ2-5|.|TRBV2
TGTGCCAGCAGTGAAGGGACAGGGGGACTGACCCAGTACTTC
CASSEGTGGLTQYF
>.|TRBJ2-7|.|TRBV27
TGTGCCAGCAGTGGCGTAGGTCCCTACGAGCAGTACTTC
CASSGVGPYEQYF
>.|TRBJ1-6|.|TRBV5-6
TGTGCCAGCAGCTTGAGGTCCCCAAGGGGTTCACCCCTCCACTTT
CASSLRSPRGSPLHF
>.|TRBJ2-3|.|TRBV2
TGTGCCACCCAACCGGTGGGAACAGATACGCAGTATTTT
CATQPVGTDTQYF
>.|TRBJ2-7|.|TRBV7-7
TGTGCCAGCAGCAGGGACCGAACCTACGAGCAGTACTTC
CASSRDRTYEQYF
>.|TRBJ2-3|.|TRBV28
TGTGCCAGCAGTTTATGGGCTACGTCTAGGGTGACAGATACGCAGTATTTT
CASSLWATSRVTDTQYF
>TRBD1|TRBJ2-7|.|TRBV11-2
TGTGCCAGCAGCCCGGGACAGGGTAATTACGAGCAGTACTTC
CASSPGQGNYEQYF